The 7 T cell receptor beta chains below all came from one sample that was sequenced in a study of post-analysis software for immune sequencing data. Study results and limitations: Elevated frequency relative to controls characterized roughly five TRBV segments in patients, TRBV5-6, TRBV5-1 and TRBV20-1 among them.

The authors incorporated unique molecular identifiers into the TCR beta cDNA libraries. TCRdb ran MiXCR on the PCR reads and lists one entry per CDR3 protein. The sample holds some 690,000 distinct CDR3 sequences, roughly 27% seen once. Antigens of these TCRs are unknown. Sequencing input: blood. These receptors were taken from a girl under 18 with multiple sclerosis.

The V call is TRBV20-1, the J call TRBJ1-5, with D hard to call. V lost 1 base and J 5 bases, leaving 12 bases between the germline ends. The V gene's germline CDR1 is DFQATT and CDR2 SNEGSKA (reference sequence). This CDR3 contains 14 residues. The CDR3 DNA sequence: TGCAGTGCTAGAGTGTTTGGCCGAGATCAGCCCCAGCATTTT. It translates to CSARVFGRDQPQHF.

This clonotype was recorded a few times. The V and J genes are TRBV28 and TRBJ1-5; 7 positions agree with TRBD1. Germline-derived CDR1 and CDR2 are MDHEN and SYDVKM. The CDR3 sequence is 15 residues long. After removal of 5 bases from V and 0 bases from J, the junction contained 4 bases not matched to a gene. This chain's CDR3 is CASSDDRDSNQPQHF. Here the CDR3 DNA reads TGTGCCAGCAGTGATGACAGGGATAGCAATCAGCCCCAGCATTTT.

This chain connects TRBV20-1 to TRBJ1-2; possible D gene TRBD1, 6 bases. Germline V gene data show CDR1 as DFQATT and CDR2 as SNEGSKA (reference sequence). The CDR3 is 14 residues long. Trimming took 5 bases from V and 8 from J, leaving 21 bases between them. In DNA, the CDR3 is TGCAGTGCTCCCACCGAAACAGGGATTGGGGGCTACACCTTC. This gives the protein CSAPTETGIGGYTF.

V gene TRBV20-1 combines with J gene TRBJ2-1; 13 positions agree with TRBD2. Losses at the gene ends were 3 bases for V and 8 bases for J; bases not matched to a gene: 7. The germline V gene encodes CDR1 DFQATT and CDR2 SNEGSKA (reference sequence). The CDR3 loop spans 15 amino acids. The CDR3 loop is CSASFVTSGRYEQFF. Written as DNA, the CDR3 is TGCAGTGCTAGCTTCGTGACTAGCGGGAGGTATGAGCAGTTCTTC.

The V and J genes are TRBV20-1 and TRBJ2-1; tentative D call: TRBD2 (6 bases). Trimming removed 6 bases from V and 3 bases from J, with 12 bases in between. This CDR3 comprises 13 residues. The V gene's germline CDR1 is DFQATT and CDR2 SNEGSKA (reference sequence). The CDR3 DNA reads as TGCAGTGCCCCGCGGAGGGTCTACAATGAGCAGTTCTTC. Translated: CSAPRRVYNEQFF.

This clonotype showed up just once. The V and J genes are TRBV25-1 and TRBJ2-3; 11 nucleotides align to TRBD2. This CDR3 has 16 residues. Germline CDR1 reads MGHDK; CDR2 reads SYGVNS. Trimming at V came to 3 bases and at J to 2 bases, leaving 4 bases not matched to a gene. The CDR3, as DNA: TGTGCCAGCAGTGAGGCTAGCGGGGGGATCACAGATACGCAGTATTTT. Encoded protein: CASSEASGGITDTQYF.

This clonotype has just a few counts. The chain carries TRBV12-3 or TRBV12-4 and TRBJ1-5, with D unclear. The CDR3 is made up of 13 amino acids. V lost 3 bases, J lost 3 bases, and 6 bases lay in between. For the CDR3, the DNA is TGTGCCAGCAGTTTGACCTTCAATCAGCCCCAGCATTTT. It translates to CASSLTFNQPQHF.